This T cell receptor beta chain emerged from a study of PD-1 blockade in mismatch repair-deficient tumors. Study information: Enrolled about 2013-2017, patients had progressing, pretreated mismatch repair-deficient cancers of 12 types.

Using immunoSEQ multiplex PCR, the repertoire was profiled, and TCRdb retains in-frame clones only, with some absent. Of some 84,000 clones in the sample, about 84% were seen once. This clone was detected only once. This TCR derives from an adult with mismatch repair-deficient cancer. Specimen: peripheral blood, collected 12 weeks after starting pembrolizumab.

In DNA, the CDR3 is TGTGCCAGCAGCAAAGAAGGAAACGGGGAGAGGAACTATGGCTACACCTTC. Residues: CASSKEGNGERNYGYTF. This chain joins TRBV21-1 and TRBJ1-2. TRBV21-1 is designated a pseudogene. The CDR3 runs to 17 residues.